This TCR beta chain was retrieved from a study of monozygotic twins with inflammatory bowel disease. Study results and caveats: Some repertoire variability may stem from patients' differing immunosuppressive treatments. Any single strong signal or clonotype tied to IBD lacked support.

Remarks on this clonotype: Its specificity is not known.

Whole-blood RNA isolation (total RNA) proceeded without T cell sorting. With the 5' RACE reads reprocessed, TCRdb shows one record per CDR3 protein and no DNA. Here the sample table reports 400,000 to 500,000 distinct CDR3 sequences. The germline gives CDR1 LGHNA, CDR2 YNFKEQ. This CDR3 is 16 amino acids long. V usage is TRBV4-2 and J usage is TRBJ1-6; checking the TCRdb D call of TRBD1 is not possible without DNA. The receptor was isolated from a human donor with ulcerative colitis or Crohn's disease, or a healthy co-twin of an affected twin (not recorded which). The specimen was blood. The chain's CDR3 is CASSQERSLWFRPLHF.